Below, 32 T cell receptor beta chains from the same sample are listed, as sequenced in a study of blood T cell repertoires in COVID-19. TCRdb keeps only in-frame clones here, not all; method: immunoSEQ multiplex PCR. This table has 200,000 or so clones, 65% to 85% appearing once. The specimen sequenced was peripheral blood. The receptors derive from a woman aged 25 to 45 who had recovered from COVID-19.

V usage is TRBV4-1 and J usage is TRBJ2-7, with D possibly being TRBD2 (5 bases). The CDR3 is 14 residues long. Germline-derived CDR1 and CDR2 are MGHRA and YSYEKL. Trimming removed 1 base from V and 3 bases from J, with 10 bases in between. The CDR3 DNA reads TGCGCCAGCAGCCAAGGAGAGGCGGGCTACGAGCAGTACTTC. This translates into CASSQGEAGYEQYF.

The chain has TRBV5-1 and TRBJ2-7, with unresolved D. The V gene's germline CDR1 is SGHRS and CDR2 YFSETQ. The CDR3 is 17 residues long. With 0 bases removed from V and 3 bases from J, the gap between germline ends came to 19 bases. DNA for the CDR3: TGCGCCAGCAGCTTGGCCTCCGGGTCTTATTACGACTACGAGCAGTACTTC. Protein sequence: CASSLASGSYYDYEQYF.

V gene TRBV5-1 combines with J gene TRBJ2-1, with 10 nucleotides matching TRBD2. Trimming cost V 5 bases and J 3 bases; bases outside gene matches: 8. CDR1 SGHRS and CDR2 YFSETQ come from the germline V gene. The CDR3 sequence is 16 residues long. CDR3: CASRFTLAGVYNEQFF. CDR3 in DNA: TGCGCCAGCAGGTTCACTCTAGCGGGAGTCTACAATGAGCAGTTCTTC. The variable domain in full, completed from reference TRBV5-1 and TRBJ2-1, reads KAGVTQTPRYLIKTRGQQVTLSCSPISGHRSVSWYQQTPGQGLQFLFEYFSETQRNKGNFPGRFSGRQFSNSRSEMNVSTLELGDSALYLCASRFTLAGVYNEQFFGPGTRLTVL.

This rearrangement joins TRBV29-1 to TRBJ2-4; tentative D call: TRBD2 (6 bases). Trimming took off 4 bases at V and 6 bases at J, with 10 bases between the two ends. Per germline, CDR1 SQVTM and CDR2 ANQGSEA. This CDR3 spans 12 amino acids. The CDR3 DNA follows: TGCAGCGTTGGGAGCGGGCTAAACATTCAGTACTTC. Its protein product is CSVGSGLNIQYF.

V is TRBV30 and J is TRBJ2-3, with D uncertain. V was shortened by 7 bases and J by 3 bases, with 11 bases between the two germline ends. Germline CDR1 and CDR2: GTSNPN and SVGIG (reference sequence). The CDR3 runs to 12 residues. The CDR3 bases are TGTGCCTCTCGAGGTAGTACAGATACGCAGTATTTT. Amino acid sequence: CASRGSTDTQYF.

The rearrangement joins TRBV12-3 or TRBV12-4 to TRBJ2-5; D is ambiguous. With 6 bases removed from V and 7 bases from J, the gap between germline ends came to 9 bases. The CDR3 runs 11 residues. The CDR3: CASSPAGTQYF. The CDR3 DNA follows: TGTGCCAGCAGCCCCGCAGGGACCCAGTACTTC.

This clone appeared a single time. This chain joins TRBV5-4 and TRBJ2-7; 13 bases match TRBD2. Germline values: CDR1 SGHNT, CDR2 YYREEE (reference sequence). V was clipped by 0 bases and J by 6 bases; unmatched bases: 6. The CDR3 has 16 residues. CDR3 in amino acids: CASSLGSLAGGGEQYF. The CDR3 bases are TGTGCCAGCAGCTTGGGCTCACTAGCGGGAGGGGGCGAGCAGTACTTC.

This clone was counted only a few times. The rearrangement uses TRBV27 and TRBJ2-2; TRBD2 aligns across 8 bases. Germline-derived CDR1 and CDR2 are MNHEY and SMNVEV (reference sequence). The CDR3 is 15 residues long. V lost 5 bases, J lost 1 base, and 3 bases stayed unmatched. The CDR3 region has the DNA TGTGCCAGCAGTCGTACTAGCGGGAACACCGGGGAGCTGTTTTTT. Protein sequence: CASSRTSGNTGELFF.

This clone occurred once. The V gene is TRBV5-1, the J gene TRBJ2-3; D possibly corresponds to TRBD2 (6 bases). The V end lost 5 bases, the J end lost 3 bases, and 10 bases lay between the germline ends. The CDR3 totals 13 residues. Per germline, CDR1 SGHRS and CDR2 YFSETQ. CDR3 DNA sequence: TGCGCCAGCAGGTTTGGGGGGACAGATACGCAGTATTTT. This encodes CASRFGGTDTQYF. Full variable domain (rest looked up from reference TRBV5-1 and TRBJ2-3): KAGVTQTPRYLIKTRGQQVTLSCSPISGHRSVSWYQQTPGQGLQFLFEYFSETQRNKGNFPGRFSGRQFSNSRSEMNVSTLELGDSALYLCASRFGGTDTQYFGPGTRLTVL.

The sample holds a few counts of this clone. The sample holds other DNA sequences that translate to the same CDR3. V and J are TRBV28 and TRBJ2-7; 11 bases line up with TRBD1. Germline V gene data show CDR1 as MDHEN and CDR2 as SYDVKM. The V and J ends lost 4 bases and 1 base, in that order; junction bases with no gene match: 3. CDR3 length: 15 amino acids. DNA for the CDR3: TGTGCCAGCAGTTCCGGGACAGGGGGGTCCTACGAGCAGTACTTC. This codes for CASSSGTGGSYEQYF.

V gene TRBV19 combines with J gene TRBJ2-1; D may be TRBD2 (7 bases). The ends were cut back, 7 bases at V and 7 bases at J, with 23 bases in the middle. Looked up from germline, CDR1 is LNHDA and CDR2 is SQIVND (reference sequence). The CDR3 consists of 16 residues. The CDR3 coding sequence is TGTGCCAGTACCCACCTGGGGGCGGGAGATAGGAATGAGCAGTTCTTC. This gives the protein CASTHLGAGDRNEQFF.

The genes are TRBV6-6 and TRBJ2-1; unclear D gene. The ends were cut back, 0 bases at V and 15 bases at J, with 12 bases in the middle. The CDR3 totals 12 residues. Germline-derived CDR1 and CDR2 are MNHNY and SVGAGI (reference sequence). CDR3 nucleotide sequence: TGTGCCAGCAGTTACTCGGTAGAGAGAAGGTTCTTC. Encoded protein: CASSYSVERRFF.

The chain combines TRBV5-1 with TRBJ2-1; 8 nucleotides line up with TRBD1. Losses at the gene ends were 4 bases for V and 3 bases for J; bases not matched to a gene: 6. This CDR3 has 15 amino acids. CDR1 and CDR2 from the germline V gene are SGHRS and YFSETQ. This CDR3 is CASSIGQGGYNEQFF. Here the CDR3 DNA reads TGCGCCAGCAGCATCGGACAGGGAGGCTACAATGAGCAGTTCTTC.

The chain is built from TRBV11-2 and TRBJ2-5; 8 positions agree with TRBD1. CDR1 SGHAT and CDR2 FQNNGV come from the germline V gene. This CDR3 region has 15 residues. V lost 0 bases, J lost 8 bases, and 8 bases stayed unmatched. The CDR3: CASSLEIGQGVTQYF. CDR3 nucleotide sequence: TGTGCCAGCAGCTTAGAGATCGGACAGGGCGTAACCCAGTACTTC.

This clone has only one observation. J is TRBJ2-7 and V is TRBV2; 9 positions match TRBD1. Germline V gene sequence: CDR1 SNHLY, CDR2 FYNNEI. This CDR3 is built from 15 residues. V lost 3 bases and J lost 6; bases outside the gene matches: 9. The CDR3: CASSDKGDREGEQYF. In DNA form, the CDR3 reads TGTGCCAGCAGTGATAAAGGGGACAGGGAGGGCGAGCAGTACTTC.

The chain joins TRBV3-1 (or the pseudogene TRBV3-2) to TRBJ2-1; tentative D call: TRBD2 (6 bases). Trimming removed 0 bases at V and 0 bases at J, with 21 bases between. Germline CDR1 LGHDT, CDR2 YNNKEL (reference sequence). The CDR3 runs to 20 residues. The CDR3 here is CASSQEKGLSKWSSYNEQFF. Written as DNA, the CDR3 is TGTGCCAGCAGCCAAGAAAAGGGACTCTCCAAATGGAGCTCCTACAATGAGCAGTTCTTC.

This chain connects TRBV28 to TRBJ1-2, with D possibly TRBD1 on 6 matching bases. Germline values: CDR1 MDHEN, CDR2 SYDVKM. The germline V and J ends were trimmed by 4 bases and 7 bases, with 19 bases remaining between them. The CDR3 sequence is 15 residues long. CDR3 DNA sequence: TGTGCCAGCAGTTCTCCGGGACACCTGCCGAGTGGCTACACCTTC. The encoded protein is CASSSPGHLPSGYTF.

This chain joins TRBV7-9 and TRBJ1-1; weak D call: TRBD1 (5 bases). Germline values: CDR1 SEHNR, CDR2 FQNEAQ (reference sequence). The length of the CDR3 is 16 residues. Deletions cut 5 bases from V and 0 bases from J, with 16 bases between. The CDR3 coding sequence is TGTGCCAGCAGCCCCCCCCAGGGATTAATGAACACTGAAGCTTTCTTT. Its protein is CASSPPQGLMNTEAFF.

The V gene is TRBV28, the J gene TRBJ1-3; D unclear. V was pared by 5 bases and J by 0 bases, with 8 bases between. CDR1 is MDHEN, CDR2 SYDVKM, per germline. The CDR3 sequence is 14 residues long. The CDR3 sequence: CASSIGGSGNTIYF. CDR3 nucleotides: TGTGCCAGCAGTATAGGAGGCTCTGGAAACACCATATATTTT.

J is TRBJ2-1 and V is TRBV12-3 or TRBV12-4; D not resolved. The CDR3 has 12 amino acids. V lost 1 base and J 8 bases, leaving 6 bases between the germline ends. The CDR3: CASSLVGDEQFF. CDR3 in DNA: TGTGCCAGCAGTTTAGTAGGAGATGAGCAGTTCTTC.

The chain uses TRBV20-1 and TRBJ2-1; 7 bases are shared with TRBD1. J gave up 7 bases and V 3 bases, and 6 bases lay outside the gene matches. Germline V gene sequence: CDR1 DFQATT, CDR2 SNEGSKA (reference sequence). The CDR3 has 13 amino acids. The DNA for the CDR3 is TGCAGTGCTAGTAGGGTACAGGGGAATGAGCAGTTCTTC. Protein: CSASRVQGNEQFF.

This clone has a single count. The chain joins TRBV7-3 to TRBJ2-3; a weak D match, TRBD1 (6 bases). CDR3 length: 15 amino acids. Germline loops: CDR1 SGHTA, CDR2 FQGTGA. Trimming cost V 5 bases and J 3 bases, with 15 bases left between them. The CDR3 region has the DNA TGTGCCAGCAGCCCCCAAGGGGGTAAGACAGATACGCAGTATTTT. Its protein product is CASSPQGGKTDTQYF.

The chain employs TRBV4-1 and TRBJ1-2; 8 nucleotides match TRBD1. Germline V gene sequence: CDR1 MGHRA, CDR2 YSYEKL. This CDR3 comprises 14 residues. V dropped 4 bases and J dropped 5; count of bases not matched to a gene: 6. CDR3 sequence reads: CASSPQTGDYGYTF. The DNA of the CDR3 is TGCGCCAGCAGCCCCCAGACAGGGGATTATGGCTACACCTTC.

This chain uses TRBV28 with TRBJ2-3; 7 positions agree with TRBD1. Unmatched junction bases numbered 3, after V lost 5 bases and J lost 4 bases. The CDR3 extends over 13 amino acids. Germline CDR1 MDHEN, CDR2 SYDVKM. The CDR3 sequence is CASSIQGSDTQYF. In nucleotides, the CDR3 is TGTGCCAGCAGTATACAGGGGTCAGATACGCAGTATTTT. The variable domain in full, completed from reference TRBV28 and TRBJ2-3, reads DVKVTQSSRYLVKRTGEKVFLECVQDMDHENMFWYRQDPGLGLRLIYFSYDVKMKEKGDIPEGYSVSREKKERFSLILESASTNQTSMYLCASSIQGSDTQYFGPGTRLTVL.

V gene TRBV14 combines with J gene TRBJ1-2; D unresolved. The CDR3 runs 13 residues. The germline CDR1 and CDR2 sequences are SGHDN and FVKESK. The germline V and J ends were trimmed by 1 base and 8 bases, with 11 bases remaining between them. The CDR3 DNA reads as TGTGCCAGCAGCCAAGCAACCTATGTGGGCTACACCTTC. This codes for CASSQATYVGYTF.

This chain links TRBV25-1 with TRBJ2-7; 9 positions match TRBD1. The CDR3 extends over 15 amino acids. Germline V CDR1 and CDR2: MGHDK, SYGVNS. V gave up 6 bases and J gave up 7 bases; unmatched junction bases: 13. The CDR3 protein is CASSDHGQGLGEQYF. CDR3 coding DNA: TGTGCCAGCAGCGACCACGGACAGGGGTTAGGGGAGCAGTACTTC.

A few counts support this clone. This CDR3 is also generated by other DNA sequences in the sample. This rearrangement joins TRBV28 to TRBJ1-4, with 10 bases aligning to TRBD1. V lost 6 bases, J lost 8 bases, and 6 bases stayed unmatched. Per germline, CDR1 MDHEN and CDR2 SYDVKM. The CDR3 contains 14 residues. The CDR3 reads CASSLDRGREKLFF. CDR3 DNA sequence: TGTGCCAGCAGCTTGGACAGGGGGAGGGAAAAACTGTTTTTT.

V and J are TRBV18 and TRBJ1-2; 12 bases line up with TRBD1. The CDR3 has 16 residues. V was clipped by 3 bases and J by 4 bases; unmatched bases: 6. In germline, CDR1 is KGHSH, CDR2 LQKENI. As DNA, the CDR3 is TGTGCCAGCTCACCGGGACAGGGGGCAGAGGGCTATGGCTACACCTTC. It encodes CASSPGQGAEGYGYTF.

This chain uses TRBV6-5 with TRBJ2-2; D is possibly TRBD1 (6 bases). V was cut by 0 bases and J by 3 bases, with 11 bases left in between. Looked up from germline, CDR1 is MNHEY and CDR2 is SVGAGI. The CDR3 runs to 16 residues. The CDR3 loop reads CASSYSSRGDTGELFF. In DNA, the CDR3 is TGTGCCAGCAGTTACTCGTCCAGGGGAGACACCGGGGAGCTGTTTTTT.

The rearrangement links TRBV7-6 to TRBJ2-2, with 8 bases identical to TRBD1. Looked up from germline, CDR1 is SGHVS and CDR2 is FNYEAQ. J was trimmed by 7 bases and V by 6 bases; bases with no gene match: 10. The CDR3 runs 15 residues. The CDR3 DNA follows: TGTGCCAGCAGTTTACCGGGACAGGCTTACGGGGAGCTGTTTTTT. It yields the protein CASSLPGQAYGELFF.

V and J are TRBV7-3 and TRBJ2-1; TRBD1 matches 8 bases. Germline CDR1 is SGHTA and CDR2 is FQGTGA. The CDR3 sequence is 15 residues long. The V segment lost 1 base and the J segment 4 bases; nucleotides outside the gene matches: 3. CDR3 coding DNA: TGTGCCAGCAGCTTAAGACAGGGGATTTACAATGAGCAGTTCTTC. Its translation: CASSLRQGIYNEQFF.

This clone is a singleton in its sample. This chain links TRBV7-2 with TRBJ2-7, with D tentatively TRBD1 (5 bases). Trimming left V 1 base short and J 4 bases short, with 11 bases between. The CDR3 has 14 residues. Germline CDR1 reads SGHTA; CDR2 reads FQGNSA. CDR3 amino acids: CASSLGGREYEQYF. The CDR3 DNA reads TGTGCCAGCAGCTTAGGAGGCAGGGAATACGAGCAGTACTTC. The variable domain in full, with the rest retrieved from reference TRBV7-2 and TRBJ2-7, is GAGVSQSPSNKVTEKGKDVELRCDPISGHTALYWYRQSLGQGLEFLIYFQGNSAPDKSGLPSDRFSAERTGGSVSTLTIQRTQQEDSAVYLCASSLGGREYEQYFGPGTRLTVT.